The next 32 T cell receptor beta chains were all read from a single sample in a study of metastatic and nonmetastatic thyroid tumors. TCRdb re-processed the PCR reads through MiXCR. The repertoire includes about 20,000 clones, over 30% of them detected once, and about 14% sits in the top ten. Every patient was untreated before thyroid surgery. The sequencing sample was made of blood. The receptors shown here come from a female donor with papillary thyroid cancer or a benign thyroid nodule (not recorded which). Some clones in this sample may be carry-over from other donors' samples.

This clone appeared a few times. Written as DNA, the CDR3 is TGTGCCAGTTCCAGGGGGGGGAGCAATCAGCCCCAGCATTTT. This gives the protein CASSRGGSNQPQHF. The chain uses TRBV19 and TRBJ1-5; 7 nucleotides align to TRBD1. CDR3 size: 14 residues. Trimming cost V 8 bases and J 1 base; bases outside gene matches: 5. In germline, CDR1 is LNHDA, CDR2 SQIVND (reference sequence).

This sequence joins TRBV4-2 and TRBJ2-7; D might be TRBD2 (6 bases). The CDR3 runs to 13 residues. CDR1 LGHNA and CDR2 YNFKEQ come from the germline V gene. V lost 3 bases and J 1 base, leaving 7 bases between the germline ends. The CDR3 is CASSHGLSYEQYF. The DNA of the CDR3 is TGTGCCAGCAGCCACGGACTATCCTACGAGCAGTACTTC.

The chain links TRBV7-2 to TRBJ1-6, with D possibly matching TRBD1 (5 bases). The length of the CDR3 is 15 residues. Per germline, CDR1 SGHTA and CDR2 FQGNSA. The germline V and J ends were trimmed by 0 bases and 10 bases, with 13 bases remaining between them. The DNA for the CDR3 is TGTGCCAGCAGCTTAGCGCCAGGGAACAGCTCACCCCTCCACTTT. It translates to CASSLAPGNSSPLHF.

This clone was found many times. The chain combines TRBV6-1 with TRBJ1-3; unclear D gene. From germline, CDR1 is MNHNS and CDR2 SASEGT. V lost 6 bases and J lost 2, with 11 bases in between. This CDR3 is 14 amino acids long. This CDR3 reads CASRETGAGNTIYF. CDR3 nucleotides: TGTGCCAGCAGGGAGACGGGAGCTGGAAACACCATATATTTT.

This clone has ten or more counts. The genes are TRBV20-1 and TRBJ2-1; 14 nucleotides align to TRBD2. The CDR3 totals 15 residues. Unmatched junction bases numbered 1, after V lost 1 base and J lost 5 bases. The germline V gene has CDR1 DFQATT and CDR2 SNEGSKA (reference sequence). The DNA of the CDR3 is TGCAGTGCTAGAGGGGGACTAGCGGGGGACAATGAGCAGTTCTTC. It translates to CSARGGLAGDNEQFF.

This clone has ten or more counts. The germline gene is not matched at one end of the junction; a read error may be the cause. V and J are TRBV7-7 and TRBJ2-1, with TRBD2 as a possible D gene (6 bases). Germline values: CDR1 SSHAT, CDR2 FNYEAQ (reference sequence). The CDR3 length is 14 residues. The CDR3 spells CASSARETGHEQFF. The CDR3 DNA is TGTGCTAGCAGCGCCCGGGAGACGGGCCATGAGCAGTTCTTC.

The chain couples TRBV11-2 to TRBJ2-1; 11 nucleotides match TRBD2. Germline loops: CDR1 SGHAT, CDR2 FQNNGV. The ends lost 4 bases at V and 6 bases at J; junction bases unmatched: 14. CDR3 length equals 18 residues. CDR3 nucleotide sequence: TGTGCCAGCAGCTCTCCAATTATCACTAGCGGGAGTCGCAATGAGCAGTTCTTC. Translation gives CASSSPIITSGSRNEQFF. Drawing the rest from reference TRBV11-2 and TRBJ2-1, the complete variable domain is EAGVAQSPRYKIIEKRQSVAFWCNPISGHATLYWYQQILGQGPKLLIQFQNNGVVDDSQLPKDRFSAERLKGVDSTLKIQPAKLEDSAVYLCASSSPIITSGSRNEQFFGPGTRLTVL.

The chain is built from TRBV20-1 and TRBJ2-3; TRBD2 aligns across 11 bases. V lost 5 bases to trimming and J lost 8 bases; unmatched junction nucleotides: 9. CDR3 length: 14 amino acids. Germline-derived CDR1 and CDR2 are DFQATT and SNEGSKA (reference sequence). The CDR3 nucleotides read TGCAGTGCTGGCCTACTAGCGGGAGAAGGTACGCAGTATTTT. Protein: CSAGLLAGEGTQYF.

This clone was counted only a few times. The chain couples TRBV6-1 to TRBJ1-1; D is unclear. CDR1 is MNHNS and CDR2 is SASEGT in the germline V gene. CDR3 size: 12 residues. V shed 7 bases and J shed 1 base, with 7 bases lying between them. The CDR3 DNA reads TGTGCCAGCAATGTCAGGAACACTGAAGCTTTCTTT. It yields the protein CASNVRNTEAFF.

The rearrangement joins TRBV6-1 to TRBJ2-4; D remains ambiguous. CDR1 is MNHNS, CDR2 SASEGT, per germline. Trimming shortened V by 2 bases and J by 6 bases, and 17 bases separated the two germline ends. The CDR3 sequence is 16 residues long. The CDR3 coding sequence is TGTGCCAGCAGTGAAATGACCGCATTGGGTGGAAACATTCAGTACTTC. This sequence encodes CASSEMTALGGNIQYF.

At least ten counts were recorded for this clone. V and J are TRBV14 and TRBJ2-5; a weak D match, TRBD1 (6 bases). The CDR3 totals 15 residues. Germline V gives CDR1 SGHDN, CDR2 FVKESK. The V end lost 4 bases, the J end lost 3 bases, and 15 bases lay between the germline ends. CDR3 amino acids: CASSPLQGPKETQYF. CDR3 nucleotide sequence: TGTGCCAGCAGCCCACTACAGGGACCCAAAGAGACCCAGTACTTC.

This clone is deemed medium-sized. The rearrangement joins TRBV11-2 to TRBJ2-7, with D perhaps matching TRBD2 (6 bases). The CDR3 totals 15 residues. V gave up 4 bases and J gave up 3 bases, with 16 bases separating them. Germline assignment: CDR1 SGHAT and CDR2 FQNNGV. The CDR3 reads CASSSPRRGFYEQYF. For the CDR3, the DNA is TGTGCCAGCAGCTCTCCCCGCCGGGGGTTCTACGAGCAGTACTTC.

This clone has just a few counts. The chain links TRBV19 to TRBJ2-1; 9 bases agree with TRBD2. Germline assignment: CDR1 LNHDA and CDR2 SQIVND (reference sequence). V shed 3 bases and J 8 bases; nucleotides not matched to a gene: 8. This CDR3 is 15 amino acids long. For the CDR3, the DNA is TGTGCCAGTAGTATGGGGGCGGGAGGGACCGATGAGCAGTTCTTC. Its translation: CASSMGAGGTDEQFF.

This clone was observed many times. The rearrangement links TRBV7-2 to TRBJ2-3; TRBD2 is a possible D gene (5 bases). Germline loops: CDR1 SGHTA, CDR2 FQGNSA. The CDR3 has 14 amino acids. Deletions cut 5 bases from V and 4 bases from J, with 13 bases between. CDR3 nucleotides: TGTGCCAGCAGCAAAACTAGATTCGCAGATACGCAGTATTTT. Residues: CASSKTRFADTQYF.

This clone was picked up many times. The chain employs TRBV30 and TRBJ1-4; D is unresolved. Germline V CDR1 and CDR2: GTSNPN, SVGIG (reference sequence). Trimming shortened V by 5 bases and J by 7 bases, and 8 bases separated the two germline ends. This CDR3 comprises 11 residues. DNA of the CDR3: TGTGCCTGGGGACGGCTTGAAAAACTGTTTTTT. Its protein is CAWGRLEKLFF.

This clone was counted between two and nine times. The CDR3 sequence is CASSPGASIVEQYF. The CDR3 DNA follows: TGTGCCAGCAGTCCTGGGGCCTCCATTGTCGAGCAGTACTTC. This chain links TRBV12-3 or TRBV12-4 with TRBJ2-7; D possibly corresponds to TRBD1 (5 bases). The CDR3 spans 14 residues. With 5 bases removed from V and 6 bases from J, the gap between germline ends came to 17 bases.

Relative to its sample, this clone is medium-sized. The chain is built from TRBV10-3 and TRBJ2-7; D gene unclear. Germline assignment: CDR1 ENHRY and CDR2 SYGVKD. The CDR3 is 12 amino acids. Trimming removed 6 bases at V and 1 base at J, with 7 bases between. As DNA, the CDR3 is TGTGCCATCAGATCAGGTTCCTACGAGCAGTACTTC. It specifies CAIRSGSYEQYF.

Only one count was recorded for this clone. The gene calls are TRBV11-2 and TRBJ2-1, with 9 bases aligning to TRBD2. Unmatched junction bases numbered 13, after V lost 10 bases and J lost 6 bases. This CDR3 is built from 15 residues. Germline V gene sequence: CDR1 SGHAT, CDR2 FQNNGV. The chain's CDR3 is CATQPLIAGVNEQFF. CDR3 DNA: TGTGCCACCCAACCCCTGATAGCGGGAGTCAATGAGCAGTTCTTC.

This clone was observed many times. The chain combines TRBV7-3 with TRBJ2-2; D possibly matches TRBD1 or TRBD2 (6 bases each). Germline V lookup: CDR1 SGHTA, CDR2 FQGTGA. V was trimmed by 0 bases and J by 5 bases, leaving 16 bases between them. The CDR3 contains 17 residues. As DNA, the CDR3 is TGTGCCAGCAGCTTAACCTCTCCGGGGGCTAGTACCGGGGAGCTGTTTTTT. It is translated as CASSLTSPGASTGELFF. The whole variable domain, filled in from reference TRBV7-3 and TRBJ2-2, reads GAGVSQTPSNKVTEKGKYVELRCDPISGHTALYWYRQSLGQGPEFLIYFQGTGAADDSGLPNDRFFAVRPEGSVSTLKIQRTERGDSAVYLCASSLTSPGASTGELFFGEGSRLTVL.

This clone has only a few counts. The chain is built from TRBV28 and TRBJ1-1; 9 positions agree with TRBD1. Trimming at V came to 0 bases and at J to 6 bases, leaving 2 bases not matched to a gene. The CDR3 is 14 amino acids. Germline V gene data show CDR1 as MDHEN and CDR2 as SYDVKM. DNA for the CDR3: TGTGCCAGCAGTTTATGGGGGACAGGGCCTGAAGCTTTCTTT. It is translated as CASSLWGTGPEAFF.

This clone was picked up many times. The chain couples TRBV3-1 to TRBJ2-1, with D possibly TRBD1 on 5 matching bases. V lost 0 bases and J 4 bases, leaving 22 bases between the germline ends. The CDR3 extends over 19 amino acids. In germline, CDR1 is LGHDT, CDR2 YNNKEL (reference sequence). This CDR3 is CASSQDHWGPRQNYNEQFF. The DNA of the CDR3 is TGTGCCAGCAGCCAAGACCATTGGGGTCCGAGACAGAATTACAATGAGCAGTTCTTC.

This clone has a count of ten or more. The chain couples TRBV12-3 or TRBV12-4 to TRBJ1-5; 9 bases map to TRBD1. The CDR3 is 15 amino acids. After removal of 5 bases from V and 4 bases from J, the junction contained 6 bases not matched to a gene. In DNA, the CDR3 is TGTGCCAGCAGTCTACGGGACAGGGCAAATCAGCCCCAGCATTTT. Protein product: CASSLRDRANQPQHF.

The chain joins TRBV11-1 to TRBJ2-1; TRBD2 matches 8 bases. The CDR3 contains 15 residues. Germline CDR1 SGHAT, CDR2 FQDESV (reference sequence). V trimming: 1 base; J trimming: 3 bases; junction bases outside the gene matches: 2. The CDR3 protein is CASSLGSGIYNEQFF. CDR3 bases: TGTGCCAGCAGCTTAGGTAGCGGGATCTACAATGAGCAGTTCTTC.

V is TRBV10-3 and J is TRBJ2-3; 11 bases line up with TRBD1. The germline V gene has CDR1 ENHRY and CDR2 SYGVKD. V was pared by 6 bases and J by 1 base, with 3 bases of the junction left unmatched. The CDR3 totals 15 residues. DNA for the CDR3: TGTGCCATCAGGGAGGGACAGGGGGGCACAGATACGCAGTATTTT. Its translation: CAIREGQGGTDTQYF.

This clone was seen ten or more times. The V and J genes are TRBV27 and TRBJ2-1; 8 bases fit TRBD2. J was trimmed by 1 base and V by 5 bases; bases with no gene match: 7. CDR1 MNHEY and CDR2 SMNVEV come from the germline V gene (reference sequence). This CDR3 has 16 amino acids. The chain's CDR3 is CASSRVGRGSYNEQFF. CDR3 nucleotide sequence: TGTGCCAGCAGTCGGGTCGGGAGGGGGTCCTACAATGAGCAGTTCTTC.

This clone was observed at least ten times. The chain recombines TRBV7-6 with TRBJ2-5; perhaps TRBD1 as D (6 bases). The CDR3 spans 13 residues. The germline CDR1 and CDR2 sequences are SGHVS and FNYEAQ. Trimming took off 6 bases at V and 2 bases at J, with 10 bases between the two ends. CDR3 sequence reads: CASRLGTQETQYF. The CDR3 bases are TGTGCCAGCAGACTAGGGACACAAGAGACCCAGTACTTC.

By sample share, this clone is medium-sized. The chain is built from TRBV6-2 or TRBV6-3 and TRBJ1-4; no definite D call. V was cut by 2 bases and J by 5 bases, with 9 bases left in between. The CDR3 extends over 14 amino acids. Germline values: CDR1 MNHEY, CDR2 SVGEGT. CDR3: CASSYHIENEKLFF. The CDR3 DNA follows: TGTGCCAGCAGTTACCACATAGAGAATGAAAAACTGTTTTTT.

In this sample, this clone turned up many times. V usage is TRBV3-1 and J usage is TRBJ2-1; D is possibly TRBD2 (5 bases). V dropped 4 bases and J dropped 8 bases, with 18 bases sitting between them. The CDR3 is made up of 15 amino acids. The germline CDR1 and CDR2 sequences are LGHDT and YNNKEL (reference sequence). In DNA, the CDR3 is TGTGCCAGCAGCCCTATTGCGGTAGCGCCCCATGAGCAGTTCTTC. It codes for CASSPIAVAPHEQFF.

This clone occurred a few times. The chain employs TRBV6-2 or TRBV6-3 and TRBJ2-7; D remains ambiguous. CDR1 and CDR2 from the germline V gene are MNHEY and SVGEGT. V was shortened by 2 bases and J by 9 bases, with 8 bases between the two germline ends. The length of the CDR3 is 11 residues. In DNA, the CDR3 is TGTGCCAGCAGTTACGGGGTTTGGCAGTACTTC. This codes for CASSYGVWQYF.

This clone was detected many times. V usage is TRBV12-3 or TRBV12-4 and J usage is TRBJ1-4, with 9 bases matching TRBD1. The CDR3 runs 15 residues. The J segment lost 8 bases and the V segment lost 3 bases, leaving 7 bases of the junction unmatched. The CDR3 is CASSFQQGAGEKLFF. CDR3 bases: TGTGCCAGCAGTTTCCAACAGGGGGCGGGCGAAAAACTGTTTTTT.

This clone is labeled medium-sized. V and J are TRBV6-2 or TRBV6-3 and TRBJ2-1; D ambiguous. Trimming pared 2 bases from V and 13 bases from J, leaving 9 bases between. CDR3 length: 11 amino acids. Looked up from germline, CDR1 is MNHEY and CDR2 is SVGEGT. The CDR3 region is CASSYLTNQFF. CDR3 nucleotide sequence: TGTGCCAGCAGTTACCTTACTAACCAGTTCTTC.

This clone was detected ten times or more. The chain uses TRBV6-2 or TRBV6-3 and TRBJ2-3, with 9 bases matching TRBD1. Germline V lookup: CDR1 MNHEY, CDR2 SVGEGT. The CDR3 is 16 residues long. With V trimmed by 4 bases and J by 3 bases, 8 bases remained unmatched. In DNA, the CDR3 is TGTGCCAGCAGTTCGCTCTCCGGACAGGGGACAGATACGCAGTATTTT. Its protein is CASSSLSGQGTDTQYF.